A selection of T cell receptor beta chains follows, all from one sample in a study of T cell changes during pregnancy in multiple sclerosis. Profiling relied on immunoSEQ multiplex PCR, and the TCRdb table lists in-frame clones only, not all of them. The profile covers around 69,000 clones, with under 95% appearing a single time and about 1.5% taken by the ten largest. The sequenced sample was peripheral blood, obtained in the third trimester of pregnancy. The source is a female donor with multiple sclerosis, enrolled in a pregnancy study. The CDR3 runs from the conserved cysteine through the conserved F or W. The D gene is left open where the match is weak. Not every row has a clone size; where given, it reads once, few, many or a size class.

>TRBD1|TRBJ2-5|-|TRBV7-9
CASSSRNTGGETQYF
TGTGCCAGCAGCTCCCGAAACACAGGGGGAGAGACCCAGTACTTC
>-|TRBJ2-1|-|TRBV15
CATSNRGGWIYNEQFF
TGTGCCACCAGCAACCGGGGAGGTTGGATTTACAATGAGCAGTTCTTC
>-|TRBJ2-3|-|TRBV29-1
CSGGAGDVTDTQYF
TGCAGCGGTGGAGCAGGGGATGTCACAGATACGCAGTATTTT
>TRBD1|TRBJ2-7|-|TRBV5-3
CARSLHVGTGLWYEQYF
TGTGCCAGAAGCCTGCACGTGGGGACAGGCCTTTGGTACGAGCAGTACTTC
>TRBD2|TRBJ2-5|once|TRBV28
CASSPPPAGVETQYF
TGTGCCAGCAGTCCCCCCCCAGCGGGGGTAGAGACCCAGTACTTC
>TRBD1|TRBJ2-1|-|TRBV10-3
CAISKGQGGENEQFF
TGTGCCATCAGTAAGGGACAGGGGGGAGAGAATGAGCAGTTCTTC
>-|TRBJ1-1|-|TRBV5-5
CASSLGATEAFF
TGTGCCAGCAGCTTGGGGGCCACTGAAGCTTTCTTT
>-|TRBJ1-1|-|TRBV29-1
CSVEGGFRGANEAFF
TGCAGCGTTGAAGGGGGATTCAGGGGAGCCAATGAAGCTTTCTTT
>-|TRBJ2-5|-|TRBV7-6
CASSLELASETQYF
TGTGCCAGCAGCTTAGAACTAGCCTCGGAGACCCAGTACTTC
>TRBD1|TRBJ1-4|-|TRBV30
CAWSQGGEKLFF
TGTGCCTGGAGTCAGGGGGGTGAAAAACTGTTTTTT
>TRBD1|TRBJ2-7|-|TRBV4-3
CASSQVGGTGSHEQYF
TGCGCCAGCAGCCAAGTAGGTGGGACAGGGTCCCACGAGCAGTACTTC
>TRBD2|TRBJ2-3|-|TRBV6-1
CASSDQRGGPDTQYF
TGTGCCAGCAGTGATCAGCGGGGGGGCCCAGATACGCAGTATTTT
>TRBD2|TRBJ2-7|-|TRBV30
CAWGAGLGYEQYF
TGTGCCTGGGGCGCGGGACTAGGCTACGAGCAGTACTTC
>-|TRBJ1-1|once|TRBV6-6
CASRGEGEAFF
TGTGCCAGCAGGGGCGAAGGAGAAGCTTTCTTT
>TRBD1|TRBJ1-6|-|TRBV7-9
CASSLGGQESSPLHF
TGTGCCAGCAGCTTGGGGGGACAGGAAAGTTCACCCCTCCACTTT
>-|TRBJ1-6|few|TRBV5-1
CASRAGISNSPLHF
TGCGCCAGCAGGGCAGGGATTAGCAATTCACCCCTCCACTTT
>-|TRBJ2-7|-|TRBV4-1
CASSQVRSGTSEQYF
TGCGCCAGCAGCCAAGTCCGGTCAGGGACAAGCGAGCAGTACTTC
>TRBD1|TRBJ2-1|-|TRBV6-1
CASSEGTGDYNEQFF
TGTGCCAGCAGTGAAGGGACAGGAGACTACAATGAGCAGTTCTTC
>TRBD2|TRBJ2-1|-|TRBV11-3
CASSRGGVEDNEQFF
TGTGCCAGCAGCCGGGGGGGGGTGGAGGACAATGAGCAGTTCTTC
>TRBD1|TRBJ1-1|once|TRBV5-1
CASSLEPDRVEAFF
TGCGCCAGCAGCCTAGAACCAGACAGGGTTGAAGCTTTCTTT
>-|TRBJ1-4|once|TRBV5-4
CASSSGQHEKLFF
TGTGCCAGCAGCTCTGGACAGCATGAAAAACTGTTTTTT
>-|TRBJ1-3|-|TRBV5-4
CASSIQTGSGNTIYF
TGTGCCAGCAGCATACAAACAGGCTCTGGAAACACCATATATTTT
>TRBD1|TRBJ1-6|few|TRBV6-4
CASSDSTGGNSPLHF
TGTGCCAGCAGTGACTCAACAGGGGGCAACTCACCCCTCCACTTT
>TRBD2|TRBJ2-1|-|TRBV7-9
CASSLSLAGSYNEQFF
TGTGCCAGCAGCTTATCCCTAGCGGGTTCATACAATGAGCAGTTCTTC
>TRBD1|TRBJ1-1|once|TRBV6-5
CASSRQGGEAFF
TGTGCCAGCAGTCGACAGGGAGGTGAAGCTTTCTTT
>TRBD2|TRBJ2-3|once|TRBV13
CASSLGLAGKDTQYF
TGTGCCAGCAGCTTGGGGCTAGCGGGGAAAGATACGCAGTATTTT
>TRBD1|TRBJ1-1|once|TRBV5-5
CASSTTGGLTEAFF
TGTGCCAGCAGCACGACAGGGGGTCTGACTGAAGCTTTCTTT
>-|TRBJ1-2|-|TRBV6-5
CAGRAGWIGGYTF
TGTGCCGGCAGGGCAGGTTGGATTGGAGGCTACACCTTC
>-|TRBJ2-1|once|TRBV9
CASSVASNSGGYNEQFF
TGTGCCAGCAGCGTAGCTAGTAACTCCGGAGGGTACAATGAGCAGTTCTTC
>-|TRBJ2-5|-|TRBV14
CASSWARETQYF
TGTGCCAGCAGCTGGGCACGGGAGACCCAGTACTTC
>-|TRBJ1-3|once|TRBV7-3
CASSQSGLAENTIYF
TGTGCCAGCAGCCAGTCTGGCCTCGCTGAAAACACCATATATTTT
>-|TRBJ1-4|-|TRBV6-5
CASSPTGTNEKLFF
TGTGCCAGCAGCCCAACAGGGACTAATGAAAAACTGTTTTTT
>-|TRBJ2-3|-|TRBV6-5
CASSWSETDTQYF
TGTGCCAGCAGTTGGAGCGAAACAGATACGCAGTATTTT